The entry below describes one T cell receptor (beta chain). The target antigen is unknown. J gave up 9 bases and V 4 bases, and 9 bases lay outside the gene matches. The CDR3 is made up of 15 amino acids. CDR1 is SGHRS, CDR2 YFSETQ, per germline. This entry comes from a study of shared clonotypes between healthy human individuals. Study conclusions and caveats: Generally, estimated richness proved larger in naive subsets than it did in memory subsets. Generation probabilities were higher for clonotypes shared across all four sorted-subset donors than for unshared ones.

Libraries were prepared by immunoSEQ multiplex PCR; TCRdb keeps only in-frame clonotypes and omits some of them. This repertoire shows roughly 680,000 clones, roughly 72% found once; its top ten account for approximately 2%. Sequenced material: memory CD4+ T cells sorted from blood. Subset noted: CD45RA-negative fraction. This chain uses TRBV5-1 with TRBJ2-1, with 11 bases fitting TRBD2. The receptor was derived from a woman aged 30 to 39 in good health. The CDR3 DNA reads TGCGCCAGCAGCCCGGGACTAGCGGCCTTGGGTGAGCAGTTCTTC. This codes for CASSPGLAALGEQFF.